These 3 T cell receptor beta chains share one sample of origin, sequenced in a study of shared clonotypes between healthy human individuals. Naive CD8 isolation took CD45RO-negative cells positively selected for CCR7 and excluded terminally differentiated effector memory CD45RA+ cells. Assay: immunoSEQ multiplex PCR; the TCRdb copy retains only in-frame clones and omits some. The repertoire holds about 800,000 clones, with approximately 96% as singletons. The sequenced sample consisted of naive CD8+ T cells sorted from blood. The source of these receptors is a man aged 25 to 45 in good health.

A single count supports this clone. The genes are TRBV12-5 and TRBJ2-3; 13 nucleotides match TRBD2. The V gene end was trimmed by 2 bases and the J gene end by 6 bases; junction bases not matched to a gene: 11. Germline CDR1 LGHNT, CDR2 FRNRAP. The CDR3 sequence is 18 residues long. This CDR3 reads CASGLMTGLAGASDTQYF. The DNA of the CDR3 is TGTGCTAGTGGTTTGATGACTGGACTAGCGGGAGCAAGTGATACGCAGTATTTT. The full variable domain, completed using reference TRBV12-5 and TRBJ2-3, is DARVTQTPRHKVTEMGQEVTMRCQPILGHNTVFWYRQTMMQGLELLAYFRNRAPLDDSGMPKDRFSAEMPDATLATLKIQPSEPRDSAVYFCASGLMTGLAGASDTQYFGPGTRLTVL.

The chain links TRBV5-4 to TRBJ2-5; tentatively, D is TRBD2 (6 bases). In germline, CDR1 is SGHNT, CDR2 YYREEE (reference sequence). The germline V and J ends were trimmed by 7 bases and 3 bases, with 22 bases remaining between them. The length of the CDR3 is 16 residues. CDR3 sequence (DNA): TGTGCCAGCGGCCCATGGCGGGAAAACGAAAAAGAGACCCAGTACTTC. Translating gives CASGPWRENEKETQYF.

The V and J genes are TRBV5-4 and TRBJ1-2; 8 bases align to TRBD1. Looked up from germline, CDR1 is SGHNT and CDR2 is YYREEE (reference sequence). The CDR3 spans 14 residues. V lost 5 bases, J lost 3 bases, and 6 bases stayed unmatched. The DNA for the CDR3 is TGTGCCAGCAGGTCACAGGGGGGCGACTATGGCTACACCTTC. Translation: CASRSQGGDYGYTF.